The clone carrying this T cell receptor beta chain has just a few counts. The germline V gene has CDR1 SGHNT and CDR2 YYREEE (reference sequence). The V gene end was trimmed by 7 bases and the J gene end by 0 bases; junction bases not matched to a gene: 14. The CDR3 sequence is 18 residues long. These data come from a study of blood T cell repertoires in COVID-19. Only in-frame clones appear in the TCRdb table, and some are missing; sequencing was by immunoSEQ multiplex PCR. Of 100,000 or so clones listed, about 89% are singletons. The rearrangement joins TRBV5-4 to TRBJ2-1; 9 bases match TRBD2. The TCR originated in a human donor with acute or convalescent COVID-19. The donor label of this sample is uncertain. Sequenced input: peripheral blood. CDR3: CASSRGASGASSYNEQFF. In nucleotides, the CDR3 is TGTGCCAGCTCCAGGGGGGCTAGCGGGGCCAGCTCCTACAATGAGCAGTTCTTC. Combining the CDR3 with reference TRBV5-4 and TRBJ2-1 gives the whole variable domain ETGVTQSPTHLIKTRGQQVTLRCSSQSGHNTVSWYQQALGQGPQFIFQYYREEENGRGNFPPRFSGLQFPNYSSELNVNALELDDSALYLCASSRGASGASSYNEQFFGPGTRLTVL.